The TCR beta chain described here comes from a study of shared clonotypes between healthy human individuals. Study overall: Those who served as donors were a couple of women and a few men between the ages of 18 and 49.

TCRdb keeps only in-frame clones here, not all; method: immunoSEQ multiplex PCR. The data show 2,500,000 or so clones, approximately 94% seen once. The CDR3 is made up of 15 amino acids. Germline assignment: CDR1 MNHEY and CDR2 SMNVEV (reference sequence). V was shortened by 2 bases and J by 0 bases, with 9 bases between the two germline ends. Comment on this clone: No antigen is known for it.

Study-wide results and limits: Among the subsets, naive ones generally showed larger estimated richness than memory ones. Some naive CD4 clonotypes, about 5%, turned up in common across four donors.

The TCR comes from a man aged 18 to 30 in good health. The V gene is TRBV27, the J gene TRBJ2-3, with D tentatively TRBD1 or TRBD2 (5 bases each). Sequenced input: naive CD4+ T cells sorted from blood. Subset indicated: CD45RA+ positively selected. CDR3 residues: CASSLRDVSTDTQYF. The CDR3 DNA reads as TGTGCCAGCAGTTTAAGGGACGTTAGCACAGATACGCAGTATTTT.